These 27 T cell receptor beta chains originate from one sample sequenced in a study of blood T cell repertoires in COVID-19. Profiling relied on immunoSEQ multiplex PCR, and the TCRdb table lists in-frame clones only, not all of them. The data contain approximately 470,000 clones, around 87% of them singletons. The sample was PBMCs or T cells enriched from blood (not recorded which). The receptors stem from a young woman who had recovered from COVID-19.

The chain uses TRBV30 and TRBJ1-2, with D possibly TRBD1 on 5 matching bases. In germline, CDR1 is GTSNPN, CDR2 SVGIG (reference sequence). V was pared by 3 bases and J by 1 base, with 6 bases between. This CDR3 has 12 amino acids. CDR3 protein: CAWRQVNYGYTF. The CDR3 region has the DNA TGTGCCTGGAGACAGGTTAACTATGGCTACACCTTC.

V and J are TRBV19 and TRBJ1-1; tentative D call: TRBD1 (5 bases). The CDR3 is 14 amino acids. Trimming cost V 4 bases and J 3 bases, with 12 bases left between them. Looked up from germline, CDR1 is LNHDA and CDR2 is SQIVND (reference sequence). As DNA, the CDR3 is TGTGCCAGTAGTAATATACCGGGGGACACTGAAGCTTTCTTT. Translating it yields CASSNIPGDTEAFF.

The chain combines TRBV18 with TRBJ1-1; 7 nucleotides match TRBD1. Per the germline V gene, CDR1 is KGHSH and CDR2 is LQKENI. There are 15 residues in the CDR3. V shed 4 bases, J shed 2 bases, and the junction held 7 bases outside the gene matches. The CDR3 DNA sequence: TGTGCCAGCTCACTCTTCCCAGGGGGAAACACTGAAGCTTTCTTT. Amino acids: CASSLFPGGNTEAFF.

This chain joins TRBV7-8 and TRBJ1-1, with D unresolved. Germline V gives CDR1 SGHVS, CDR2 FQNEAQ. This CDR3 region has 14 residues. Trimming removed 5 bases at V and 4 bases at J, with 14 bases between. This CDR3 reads CASSQTLSGTEAFF. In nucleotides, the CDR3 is TGTGCCAGCAGCCAAACATTGTCAGGCACTGAAGCTTTCTTT. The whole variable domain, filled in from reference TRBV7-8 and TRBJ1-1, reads GAGVSQSPRYKVAKRGQDVALRCDPISGHVSLFWYQQALGQGPEFLTYFQNEAQLDKSGLPSDRFFAERPEGSVSTLKIQRTQQEDSAVYLCASSQTLSGTEAFFGQGTRLTVV.

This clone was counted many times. CDR3 bases: TGCGCCAGCAGATCGCTAGCGGGGCAGGCAGATACGCAGTATTTT. Its protein is CASRSLAGQADTQYF. V gene TRBV5-1 combines with J gene TRBJ2-3; 9 bases match TRBD2. This CDR3 has 15 residues. The V gene end was trimmed by 5 bases and the J gene end by 4 bases; junction bases not matched to a gene: 8. CDR1 is SGHRS and CDR2 is YFSETQ in the germline V gene.

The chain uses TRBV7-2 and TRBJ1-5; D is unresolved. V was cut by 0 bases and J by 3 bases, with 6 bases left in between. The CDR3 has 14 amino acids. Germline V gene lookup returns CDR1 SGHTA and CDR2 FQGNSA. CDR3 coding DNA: TGTGCCAGCAGCTTAGCGGCTGTCAATCAGCCCCAGCATTTT. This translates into CASSLAAVNQPQHF.

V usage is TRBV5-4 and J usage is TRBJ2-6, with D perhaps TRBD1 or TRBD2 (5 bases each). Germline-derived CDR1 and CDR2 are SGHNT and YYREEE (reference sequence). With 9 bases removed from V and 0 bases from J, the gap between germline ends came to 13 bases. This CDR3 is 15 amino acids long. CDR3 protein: CATRGDNSGANVLTF. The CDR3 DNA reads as TGTGCCACCAGAGGGGATAACTCTGGGGCCAACGTCCTGACTTTC.

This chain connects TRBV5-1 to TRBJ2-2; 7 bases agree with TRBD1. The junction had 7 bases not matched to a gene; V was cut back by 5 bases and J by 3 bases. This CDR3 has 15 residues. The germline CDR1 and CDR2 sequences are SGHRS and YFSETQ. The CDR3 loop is CASSLTGYDTGELFF. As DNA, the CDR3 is TGCGCCAGCAGTTTGACAGGGTATGACACCGGGGAGCTGTTTTTT.

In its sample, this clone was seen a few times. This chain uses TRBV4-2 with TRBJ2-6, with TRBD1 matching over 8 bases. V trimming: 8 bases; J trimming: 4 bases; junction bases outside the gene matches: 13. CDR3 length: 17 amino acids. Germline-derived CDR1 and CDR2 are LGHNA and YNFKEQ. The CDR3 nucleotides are TGTGCCAGCTCACCGCCGCAGGGGGCGCCGGGGGCCAACGTCCTGACTTTC. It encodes CASSPPQGAPGANVLTF.

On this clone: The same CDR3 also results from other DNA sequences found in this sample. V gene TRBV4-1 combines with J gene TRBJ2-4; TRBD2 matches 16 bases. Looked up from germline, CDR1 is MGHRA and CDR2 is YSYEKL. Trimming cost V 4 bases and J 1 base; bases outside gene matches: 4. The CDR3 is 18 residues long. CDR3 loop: CASSPGLAGGRAKNIQYF. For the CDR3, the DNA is TGCGCCAGCAGCCCGGGACTAGCGGGGGGGCGGGCCAAAAACATTCAGTACTTC.

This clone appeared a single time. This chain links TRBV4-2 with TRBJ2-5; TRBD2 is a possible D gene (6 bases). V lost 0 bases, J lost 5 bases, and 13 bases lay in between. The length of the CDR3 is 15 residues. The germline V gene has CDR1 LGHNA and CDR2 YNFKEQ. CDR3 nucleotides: TGTGCCAGCAGCCAAGATCTGGAGGGGACGGAGACCCAGTACTTC. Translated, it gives CASSQDLEGTETQYF.

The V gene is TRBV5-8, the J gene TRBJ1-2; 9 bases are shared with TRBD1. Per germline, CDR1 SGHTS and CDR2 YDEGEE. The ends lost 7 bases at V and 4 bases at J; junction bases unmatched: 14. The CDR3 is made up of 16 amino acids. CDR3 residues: CASGEWGTGLSYGYTF. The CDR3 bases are TGTGCCAGCGGCGAGTGGGGGACAGGGCTCTCCTATGGCTACACCTTC. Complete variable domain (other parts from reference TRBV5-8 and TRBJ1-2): EAGVTQSPTHLIKTRGQQATLRCSPISGHTSVYWYQQALGLGLQFLLWYDEGEERNRGNFPPRFSGRQFPNYSSELNVNALELEDSALYLCASGEWGTGLSYGYTFGSGTRLTVV.

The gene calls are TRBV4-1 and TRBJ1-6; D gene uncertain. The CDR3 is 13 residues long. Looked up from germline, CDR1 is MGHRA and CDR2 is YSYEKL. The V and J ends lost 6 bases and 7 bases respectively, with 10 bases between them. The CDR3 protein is CASRASPNSPLHF. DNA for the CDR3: TGCGCCAGCAGAGCGTCGCCAAATTCACCCCTCCACTTT.

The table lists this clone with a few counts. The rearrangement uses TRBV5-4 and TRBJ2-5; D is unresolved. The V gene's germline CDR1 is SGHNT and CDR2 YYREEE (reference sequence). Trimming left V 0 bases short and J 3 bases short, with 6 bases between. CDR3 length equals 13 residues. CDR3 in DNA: TGTGCCAGCAGCTTGGGACACGAAGAGACCCAGTACTTC. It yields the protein CASSLGHEETQYF.

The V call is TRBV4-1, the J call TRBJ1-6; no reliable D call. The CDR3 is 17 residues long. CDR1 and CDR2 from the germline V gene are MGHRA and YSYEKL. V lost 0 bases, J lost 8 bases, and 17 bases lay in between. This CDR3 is CASSQDIQPLGDSPLHF. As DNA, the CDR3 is TGCGCCAGCAGCCAAGATATACAGCCTCTCGGGGATTCACCCCTCCACTTT.

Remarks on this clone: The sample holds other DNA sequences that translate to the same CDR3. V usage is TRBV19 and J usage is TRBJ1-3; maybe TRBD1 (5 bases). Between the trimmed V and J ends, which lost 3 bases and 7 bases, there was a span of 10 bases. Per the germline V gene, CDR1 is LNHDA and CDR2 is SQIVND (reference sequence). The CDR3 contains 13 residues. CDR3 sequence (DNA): TGTGCCAGTAGTATTGCCGGGGGGAACACCATATATTTT. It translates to CASSIAGGNTIYF.

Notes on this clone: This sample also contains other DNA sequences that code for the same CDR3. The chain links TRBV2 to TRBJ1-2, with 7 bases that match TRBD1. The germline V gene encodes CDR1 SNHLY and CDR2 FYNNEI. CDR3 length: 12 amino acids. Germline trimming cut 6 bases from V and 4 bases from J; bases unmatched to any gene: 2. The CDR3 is CASSPGGYGYTF. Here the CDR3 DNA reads TGTGCCAGCAGCCCAGGGGGCTATGGCTACACCTTC. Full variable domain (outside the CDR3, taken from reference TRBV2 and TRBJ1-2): EPEVTQTPSHQVTQMGQEVILRCVPISNHLYFYWYRQILGQKVEFLVSFYNNEISEKSEIFDDQFSVERPDGSNFTLKIRSTKLEDSAMYFCASSPGGYGYTFGSGTRLTVV.

The CDR3 bases are TGTGCCAGCAGCTTTGGGGCGCGGGGCACTGAAGCTTTCTTT. Amino acid sequence: CASSFGARGTEAFF. The rearrangement uses TRBV3-1 (or the pseudogene TRBV3-2) and TRBJ1-1, with a tentative D call TRBD1 (5 bases). Germline CDR1 LGHDT, CDR2 YNNKEL (reference sequence). Trimming took 5 bases from V and 4 from J, leaving 14 bases between them. The CDR3 totals 14 residues.

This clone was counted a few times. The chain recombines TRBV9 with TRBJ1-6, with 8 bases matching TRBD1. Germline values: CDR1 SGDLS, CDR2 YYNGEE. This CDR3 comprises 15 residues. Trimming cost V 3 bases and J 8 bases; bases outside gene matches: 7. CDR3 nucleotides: TGTGCCAGCAGCGGCTTGACAGGGGTGGATTCACCCCTCCACTTT. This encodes CASSGLTGVDSPLHF.

The CDR3 here is CASSLPGADYGYTF. The CDR3 DNA reads TGTGCCAGCAGCTTACCAGGGGCAGACTATGGCTACACCTTC. The genes are TRBV5-4 and TRBJ1-2, with D tentatively TRBD1 (6 bases). This CDR3 is built from 14 residues. V lost 2 bases, J lost 3 bases, and 11 bases lay in between. Germline V lookup: CDR1 SGHNT, CDR2 YYREEE (reference sequence).

CDR3 bases: TGTGCCAGCAGCTTAGAGCGATCGAGCTCCTACAATGAGCAGTTCTTC. Protein: CASSLERSSSYNEQFF. The gene calls are TRBV7-3 and TRBJ2-1, with unresolved D. The germline V gene encodes CDR1 SGHTA and CDR2 FQGTGA. V lost 2 bases, J lost 0 bases, and 11 bases lay in between. There are 16 residues in the CDR3.

The CDR3 loop reads CASSRRGDITDTQYF. The CDR3 DNA reads as TGTGCCAGCAGCAGACGGGGAGATATCACAGATACGCAGTATTTT. The V gene is TRBV13, the J gene TRBJ2-3, with D perhaps matching TRBD2 (5 bases). The V gene's germline CDR1 is PRHDT and CDR2 FYEKMQ (reference sequence). The V gene lost 5 bases and the J gene lost 2 bases, with 14 bases spanning the gap. The CDR3 totals 15 residues.

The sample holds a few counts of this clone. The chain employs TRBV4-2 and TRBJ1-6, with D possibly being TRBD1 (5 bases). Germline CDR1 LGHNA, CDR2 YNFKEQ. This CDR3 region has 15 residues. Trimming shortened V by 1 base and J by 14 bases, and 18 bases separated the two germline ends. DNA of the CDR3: TGTGCCAGCAGCCAAGGGGATGATGGGGCTAGGACCCTCCACTTT. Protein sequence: CASSQGDDGARTLHF.

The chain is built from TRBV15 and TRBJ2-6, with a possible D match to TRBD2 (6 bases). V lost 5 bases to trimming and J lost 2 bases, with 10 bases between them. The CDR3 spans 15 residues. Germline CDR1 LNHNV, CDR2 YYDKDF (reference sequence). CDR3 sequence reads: CATSPPGAGANVLTF. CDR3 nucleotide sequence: TGTGCCACCAGCCCTCCGGGGGCTGGGGCCAACGTCCTGACTTTC.

The chain's CDR3 is CASSFGTAYEQYF. For the CDR3, the DNA is TGTGCCAGCAGTTTTGGGACTGCCTACGAGCAGTACTTC. The chain has TRBV28 and TRBJ2-7; a weak D match, TRBD2 (6 bases). The CDR3 runs to 13 residues. The germline V gene has CDR1 MDHEN and CDR2 SYDVKM. V was pared by 3 bases and J by 2 bases, with 8 bases between.

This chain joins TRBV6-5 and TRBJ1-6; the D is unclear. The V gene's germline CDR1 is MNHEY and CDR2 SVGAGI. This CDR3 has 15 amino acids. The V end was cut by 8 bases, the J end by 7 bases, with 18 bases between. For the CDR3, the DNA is TGTGCCAGCGGCGGAGGTAGAACGGGGAATTCACCCCTCCACTTT. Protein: CASGGGRTGNSPLHF.

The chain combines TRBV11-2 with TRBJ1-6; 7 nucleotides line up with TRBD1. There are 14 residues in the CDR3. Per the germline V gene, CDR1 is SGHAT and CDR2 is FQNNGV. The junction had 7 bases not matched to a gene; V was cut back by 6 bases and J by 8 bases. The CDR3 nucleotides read TGTGCCAGCAGTGGGGGACAGCTTTATTCACCCCTCCACTTT. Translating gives CASSGGQLYSPLHF.